The entry below describes one T cell receptor (beta chain). This clonotype has just a few counts. Its antigen specificity is not known. No base quality values were provided; no much bigger clone lies one nucleotide off. The library was produced with UMI-ligation and nested PCR. The beta constant-region primer was an equimolar mix of two oligonucleotides covering both TRBC1 and TRBC2. A single-stranded oligonucleotide bearing the SP2 primer plus a 12-nucleotide UMI was ligated onto the 3' end of the cDNA by T4 RNA ligase 1. The ligated cDNA went through four rounds of PCR with nested alpha and beta constant-region primers together with the SP2 primer. Incubation of the ligation reaction was carried out at 16 degrees C for roughly 20-25 hours. PCR2 was typically performed as a SYBR Green qPCR and was stopped at a predetermined threshold so that over-amplification was prevented. Apart from the first purification, every purification step used Agencourt AMPure XP magnetic beads. Libraries were quantified by Qubit and checked on a TapeStation, where a main peak was expected near 650 bp. Pooled libraries were sequenced on an Illumina MiSeq using v2 2x251 paired-end kits, and typically roughly 0.85-2.3 million reads were obtained per sample. Each sample's library went into the pool at approximately 4.2 nM, and roughly 5-8% PhiX was added to help with cluster recognition. The authors processed their data as follows. FASTQ reads processed by Demultiplexor were assigned V and J genes by Decombinator through tag matching that tolerated a single base-pair mismatch. UMIs were used by Collapsinator to correct both sequencing errors and frequency errors arising from PCR heterogeneity. CDR3Translator translated TCRs and extracted CDR3s from the conserved cysteine to the FGXG phenylalanine, flagging non-productive sequences. Gini, Shannon entropy and inverse Simpson indices were calculated on repertoires that had been subsampled to equal numbers of UMI-defined TCRs. Power-law fits to clonotype abundance distributions were performed by maximum likelihood within the linear range. When run on a single naive CD8 sample, MIGEC and the pipeline yielded similar UMI counts, similar unique TCR numbers and similar clonal distributions. One analysis removed from the naive repertoire any naive TCRs that were also found in any memory subset from the same donor. A set of several thousand CMV-associated CDR3 sequences, compiled from VDJdb and a published dataset, was used to search the repertoires. Using fastp trimming at Q25 and MiXCR clonotype assembly, TCRdb reanalyzed the public sequencing data and kept in-frame beta chains. Here each entry gathers all rows of one CDR3 protein and keeps the most common genes and DNA. TCRdb's processing, not the authors' own work, is the source of the V and J calls. The sample table records 130,000 to 150,000 distinct CDR3 sequences; 15% to 20% of these occur just once. The ten largest clones take up roughly 0.13% of the sample.

These data are taken from a study of naive and memory T cell subsets listed by TCRdb under 2017. A note on the overall study: The study applied an open-source, UMI-based TCR alpha and beta sequencing pipeline to sorted naive and memory peripheral blood T cell subsets. Complete agreement was observed between the functional CMV T cell responses and the IgG serology results. RNA was DNase-treated and reverse transcribed with TCR constant-region primers, mostly using SuperScript III.

General conclusions and limits of the study: TCR abundance followed a power law whose exponent differed between naive and memory subsets but was consistent across the three individuals. The repertoire findings for the naive and memory subsets could not be validated, as no ground truth was available. RNA-based TCR counts may be influenced by expression changes linked to T cell activation and differentiation. Once error correction was done, more than 85% of naive TCR sequences showed up just once, which made the naive abundance distributions much steeper than those of the memory subsets. A few larger clonotypes were present in naive repertoires, particularly the CD8 repertoires, and these clonotypes were possibly memory cells re-expressing CD45RA. In both CD4 and CD8 cells, a rise in Gini index and a fall in Shannon and inverse Simpson diversity were observed from naive through CM, EM and EMRA. Clonotypes were defined as single alpha or beta chain sequences, not paired alpha/beta receptors.

Per the germline V gene (reference sequence), DFQATT is the CDR1 and SNEGSKA is the CDR2. Trimming takes 3 bases off V and 4 bases off J; junction bases not matched to a gene: 14. The CDR3 contains 17 residues, cysteine and phenylalanine counted. Of the read, only the CDR3 DNA is kept; its 51 bases are in frame from base 1. TCR alpha and beta chain libraries were amplified separately from the second PCR step onward. The CMV status of each donor was determined by measuring IFNgamma production from CD4+ T cells after fresh PBMCs had been stimulated overnight with CMV viral lysate. Miltenyi beads were used first to positively select CD4 T cells, and CD8 T cells were then positively selected from the CD4-negative fraction. After staining for CD3, CD4, CD8, CD45RA, CD27 and a live/dead dye, cells were sorted on a BD Aria II into four subsets based on CD45RA and CD27. A few healthy volunteers provided blood, and the blood of each volunteer was split into CD4 and CD8 T cells and then into four differentiation subsets. Approximately 120 ml of peripheral blood was collected from each donor, and PBMC were isolated from the blood using Ficoll-Paque PLUS density-gradient centrifugation. The sorted cells were lysed in RLT buffer, after which RNA was extracted using a Qiagen RNeasy kit and kept at -80 degrees C.

This receptor was obtained from a human donor in good health. Recombination connected TRBV20-1 to TRBJ2-7; 11 nucleotides in the junction match TRBD2. Sequenced input: naive CD4+ T cells from blood. What the cell subset or site label conveys for this sample: naive T cells, CD45RA high CD27+. The nucleotide sequence is TGCAGTGCTAGTGCCAACGTCAGGGGACTAGCGGTATACGAGCAGTACTTC. It translates to CSASANVRGLAVYEQYF.